These T cell receptor beta chains were read from a single sample in a study of blood T cell repertoires in COVID-19. The assay was immunoSEQ multiplex PCR, and TCRdb's table has in-frame clones only and misses some. The data contain tens of thousands of clones, over 70% of them singletons. The sample was peripheral blood. These receptors all stem from a man of 80 years or more with active or convalescent COVID-19. CDR3s include the opening cysteine and the closing phenylalanine or tryptophan. Fields, in order: J gene, clone size, V gene, D gene, CDR3 DNA, CDR3 protein. A D gene is named only where the DNA matches it firmly. The size entry is marked missing in some rows and otherwise reads once, few, many or a size class.

TRBJ1-5,NA,TRBV2,NA,TGTGCCAGCAGTGAAGCCCGGGTGCCGGGGCAGCCCCAGCATTTT,CASSEARVPGQPQHF
TRBJ1-1,NA,TRBV9,NA,TGTGCCAGCAGCGTAGGACAGAAGAACACTGAAGCTTTCTTT,CASSVGQKNTEAFF
TRBJ1-5,NA,TRBV4-2,TRBD1,TGTGCCAGCAGCCCAGGCGACAGGGGTGGAGTGGTGGGCAATCAGCCCCAGCATTTT,CASSPGDRGGVVGNQPQHF
TRBJ1-5,once,TRBV12-5,NA,TGTGCTAGTGGCCCGCAGGGGTTGGGCAATCAGCCCCAGCATTTT,CASGPQGLGNQPQHF
TRBJ1-2,few,TRBV2,TRBD1,TGTGCCAGCAGTGAAGCCCTCCGCCACAGGGGCGGTGGCTACACCTTC,CASSEALRHRGGGYTF
TRBJ1-2,NA,TRBV19,TRBD1,TGTGCCAGTAGTGCTCGGGACAGTCACTTCTATGGCTACACCTTC,CASSARDSHFYGYTF
TRBJ1-4,NA,TRBV19,NA,TGTGCCAGTAGTACAGGGTTTCAACAAACTAATGAAAAACTGTTTTTT,CASSTGFQQTNEKLFF
TRBJ2-3,once,TRBV7-3,TRBD2,TGTGCCAGCAGCTCCCGCGGGGGGGCCTCAGATACGCAGTATTTT,CASSSRGGASDTQYF
TRBJ1-5,NA,TRBV6-5,NA,TGTGCCAGCAATCGGGTGGGTCAGCCCCAGCATTTT,CASNRVGQPQHF
TRBJ1-2,NA,TRBV6-1,NA,TGTGCCAGCAGTGAAGGGGGCTCTTATGGCTACACCTTC,CASSEGGSYGYTF
TRBJ1-6,NA,TRBV6-5,NA,TGTGCCAGCACGGGGACTTGGGCTTCACCCCTCCACTTT,CASTGTWASPLHF
TRBJ2-1,NA,TRBV9,TRBD2,TGTGCCAGCAGCGTATTAGCGGGGGGGCGCAATGAGCAGTTCTTC,CASSVLAGGRNEQFF
TRBJ1-2,NA,TRBV19,NA,TGTGCCAGTAGTACGGGACTCACTAACTATGGCTACACCTTC,CASSTGLTNYGYTF
TRBJ1-4,NA,TRBV5-1,NA,TGCGCCAGCAGCTTAGATGGGGCAGAAAAACTGTTTTTT,CASSLDGAEKLFF
TRBJ2-3,NA,TRBV10-3,TRBD1,TGTGCCATCAGTGGGGACAGGGGAGGCACAGATACGCAGTATTTT,CAISGDRGGTDTQYF
TRBJ2-3,NA,TRBV5-4,TRBD2,TGTGCCAGCAGCCCAGGGACTAGCGGGGGATGGGCAGATACGCAGTATTTT,CASSPGTSGGWADTQYF
TRBJ1-1,NA,TRBV10-3,NA,TGTGCCATCTCGGAGGCCGGACGGAACACTGAAGCTTTCTTT,CAISEAGRNTEAFF
TRBJ1-2,NA,TRBV18,NA,TGTGCCAGCTCACCACTAGATGATGGCTACACCTTC,CASSPLDDGYTF
TRBJ2-5,NA,TRBV5-8,NA,TGTGCCAGCAGCTGGGCGGCAGCCCAAGAGGGGGTGTACTTC,CASSWAAAQEGVYF
TRBJ2-5,NA,TRBV9,TRBD2,TGTGCCAGCAGCGTAGCTGAGCGGGGGGGATCTCAAGAGACCCAGTACTTC,CASSVAERGGSQETQYF
TRBJ1-2,NA,TRBV5-1,TRBD1,TGCGCCAGCAGCTCGGGACAGAACTATGGCTACACCTTC,CASSSGQNYGYTF
TRBJ2-7,NA,TRBV20-1,TRBD2,TGCAGTGCTAGTAAGTCTAGCGGGGACTACGAGCAGTACTTC,CSASKSSGDYEQYF
TRBJ2-2,NA,TRBV20-1,TRBD1,TGCAGTGCAAGACAGGGGAGGGAGCTGTTTTTT,CSARQGRELFF
TRBJ1-1,once,TRBV3-1/TRBV3-2,TRBD1,TGTGCCAGCAGCCACCGGGACAGGGGTGAAGCTTTCTTT,CASSHRDRGEAFF
TRBJ2-5,NA,TRBV18,NA,TGTGCCAGCCAAAGACAGAACCAAGAGACCCAGTACTTC,CASQRQNQETQYF
TRBJ2-5,NA,TRBV3-1/TRBV3-2,TRBD2,TGTGCCAGCAGCCAAGATCGGGCTAGCGGGGGCCACGGGGAGACCCAGTACTTC,CASSQDRASGGHGETQYF
TRBJ1-2,NA,TRBV19,NA,TGTGCCAGTAGTATCCGGGCCTCCAGGGAGGACTATGGCTACACCTTC,CASSIRASREDYGYTF
TRBJ1-2,NA,TRBV6-1,TRBD1,TGTGCCAGCACCACACCAGGGGGTTCGGGGTATGGCTACACCTTC,CASTTPGGSGYGYTF
TRBJ1-2,NA,TRBV29-1,TRBD1,TGCAGCGTTCCCCAAACCGGGACAGGGAGTACCTACACCTTC,CSVPQTGTGSTYTF
TRBJ1-1,NA,TRBV30,NA,TGTGCCTGGACCCGGGACTTAGAGTCAGAAGCTTTCTTT,CAWTRDLESEAFF
TRBJ2-2,NA,TRBV7-7,NA,TGTGCCAGCAGCCAGGGGAACACCGGGGAGCTGTTTTTT,CASSQGNTGELFF
TRBJ2-7,NA,TRBV13,TRBD1,TGTGCCAGCAGCTTACCAGGGGGAAGTTACGAGCAGTACTTC,CASSLPGGSYEQYF
TRBJ2-3,NA,TRBV7-2,NA,TGTGCCAGCAGCTTAGTAGGCTGGCGATCCACTGCGGGTACGCAGTATTTT,CASSLVGWRSTAGTQYF
TRBJ2-1,NA,TRBV7-9,TRBD2,TGTGCCAGCAGCTTAGATGGACTAGCGGGGCCCAGGGATGAGCAGTTCTTC,CASSLDGLAGPRDEQFF
TRBJ2-5,NA,TRBV5-4,NA,TGTGCCAGCAGCACTCTGGGCCCGGGGAAAGGGACCCAGTACTTC,CASSTLGPGKGTQYF
TRBJ2-2,NA,TRBV11-2,NA,TGTGCCAGCAGCCACGGACAGAACTATGGCACCGGGGAGCTGTTTTTT,CASSHGQNYGTGELFF
TRBJ2-2,NA,TRBV19,NA,TGTGCCACAGCACGACTTGCCCAAAACACCGGGGAGCTGTTTTTT,CATARLAQNTGELFF
TRBJ1-2,NA,TRBV5-1,TRBD1,TGCGCCAGCAGCCAACAGGGGATGGTCTTCGATGGCTACACCTTC,CASSQQGMVFDGYTF
TRBJ1-2,NA,TRBV6-1,NA,TGTGCCAGCAGTGAAGAAACAGGGAGGGATGGCTACACCTTC,CASSEETGRDGYTF
TRBJ1-1,NA,TRBV28,TRBD1,TGTGCCAGCAGACTACAGGGGGGGACTGAAGCTTTCTTT,CASRLQGGTEAFF
TRBJ2-7,NA,TRBV28,NA,TGTGCCAGCATTACACCCGGAGGCGGCGAGCAGTACTTC,CASITPGGGEQYF